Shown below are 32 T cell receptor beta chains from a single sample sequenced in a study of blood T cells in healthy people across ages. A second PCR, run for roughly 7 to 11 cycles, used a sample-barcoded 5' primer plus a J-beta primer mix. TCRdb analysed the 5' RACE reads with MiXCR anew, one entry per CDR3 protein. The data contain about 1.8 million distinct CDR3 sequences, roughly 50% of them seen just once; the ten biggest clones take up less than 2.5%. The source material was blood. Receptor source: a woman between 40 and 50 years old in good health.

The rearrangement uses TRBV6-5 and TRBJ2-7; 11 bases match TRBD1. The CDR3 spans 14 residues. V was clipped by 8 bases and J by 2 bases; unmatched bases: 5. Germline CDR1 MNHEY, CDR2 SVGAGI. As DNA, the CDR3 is TGTGCCAGCGGTGGGGACAGGGGGACCTACGAGCAGTACTTC. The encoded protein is CASGGDRGTYEQYF.

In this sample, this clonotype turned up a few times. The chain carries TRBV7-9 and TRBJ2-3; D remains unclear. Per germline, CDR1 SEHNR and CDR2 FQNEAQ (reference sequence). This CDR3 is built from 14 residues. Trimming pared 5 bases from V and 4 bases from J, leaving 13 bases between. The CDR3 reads CASSPSSGADTQYF. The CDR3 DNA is TGTGCCAGCAGCCCGAGCAGTGGCGCAGATACGCAGTATTTT.

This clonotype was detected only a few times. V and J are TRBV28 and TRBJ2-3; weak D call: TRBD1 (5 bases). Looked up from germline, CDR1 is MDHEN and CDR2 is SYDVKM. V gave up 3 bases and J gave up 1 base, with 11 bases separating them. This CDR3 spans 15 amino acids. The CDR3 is CASSLESGRTDTQYF. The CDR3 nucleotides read TGTGCCAGCAGTTTGGAGTCAGGGCGCACAGATACGCAGTATTTT.

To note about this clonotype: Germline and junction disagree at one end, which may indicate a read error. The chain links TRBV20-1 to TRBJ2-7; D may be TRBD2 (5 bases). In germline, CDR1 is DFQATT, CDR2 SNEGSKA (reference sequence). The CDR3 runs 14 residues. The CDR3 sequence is CGARKSGATYEQYF. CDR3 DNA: TGCGGTGCTAGAAAGAGCGGAGCGACCTACGAGCAGTACTTC.

The CDR3 DNA follows: TGTGCCAGCGGGCAAACAGGTCTCCAAGAGACCCAGTACTTC. Translated: CASGQTGLQETQYF. The rearrangement links TRBV6-5 to TRBJ2-5; a possible D gene is TRBD1 (5 bases). Germline V lookup: CDR1 MNHEY, CDR2 SVGAGI. V was clipped by 8 bases and J by 1 base, with 14 bases between them. CDR3 length: 14 amino acids.

CDR3 region: CASEGTDTDTQYF. The CDR3 DNA sequence: TGTGCCAGCGAAGGGACAGACACAGATACGCAGTATTTT. The V gene is TRBV6-5, the J gene TRBJ2-3, with 7 bases aligning to TRBD1. The CDR3 has 13 residues. Per germline, CDR1 MNHEY and CDR2 SVGAGI. V shed 8 bases and J 2 bases; nucleotides not matched to a gene: 4.

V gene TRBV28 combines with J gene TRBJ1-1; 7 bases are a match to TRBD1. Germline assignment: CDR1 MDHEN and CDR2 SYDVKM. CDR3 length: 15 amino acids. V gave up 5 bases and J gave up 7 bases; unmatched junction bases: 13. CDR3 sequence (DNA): TGTGCCAGCAGTCTACCGACAGGGATGGGTATTGAAGCTTTCTTT. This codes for CASSLPTGMGIEAFF.

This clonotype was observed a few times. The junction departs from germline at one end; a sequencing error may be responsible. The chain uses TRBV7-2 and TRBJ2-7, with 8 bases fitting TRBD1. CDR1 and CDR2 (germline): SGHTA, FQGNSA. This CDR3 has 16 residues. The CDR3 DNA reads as TGTGCCAGCGGCTTAGTTGGGACAGGTGCCTCCTACGAGCAGTACTTC. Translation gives CASGLVGTGASYEQYF.

This chain's CDR3 is CSVEAYEQYF. For the CDR3, the DNA is TGCAGCGTTGAGGCCTACGAGCAGTACTTC. The chain employs TRBV29-1 and TRBJ2-7, with D uncertain. The CDR3 spans 10 residues. Trimming pared 3 bases from V and 2 bases from J, leaving 2 bases between. Germline CDR1 is SQVTM and CDR2 is ANQGSEA.

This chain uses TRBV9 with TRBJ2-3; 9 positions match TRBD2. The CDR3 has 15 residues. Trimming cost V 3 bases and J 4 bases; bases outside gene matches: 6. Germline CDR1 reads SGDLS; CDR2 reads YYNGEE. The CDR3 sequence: CASSASGAAPDTQYF. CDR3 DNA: TGTGCCAGCAGCGCTAGCGGGGCGGCGCCAGATACGCAGTATTTT.

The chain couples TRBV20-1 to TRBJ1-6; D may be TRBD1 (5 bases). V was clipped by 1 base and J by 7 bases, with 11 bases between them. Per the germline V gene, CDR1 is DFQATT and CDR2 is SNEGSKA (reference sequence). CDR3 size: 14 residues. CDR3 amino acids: CSARGGGSNSPLHF. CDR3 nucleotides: TGCAGTGCTAGAGGGGGGGGAAGCAATTCACCCCTCCACTTT.

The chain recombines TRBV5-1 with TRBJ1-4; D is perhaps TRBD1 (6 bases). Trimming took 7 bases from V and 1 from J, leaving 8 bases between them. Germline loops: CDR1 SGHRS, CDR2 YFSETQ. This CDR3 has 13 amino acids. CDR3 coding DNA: TGCGCCAGCCAACAGGGAACTAATGAAAAACTGTTTTTT. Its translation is CASQQGTNEKLFF.

The CDR3 reads CASSYGLSYNEQFF. CDR3 nucleotides: TGTGCCAGCAGTTACGGTCTCTCCTACAATGAGCAGTTCTTC. This chain joins TRBV6-5 and TRBJ2-1; D gene unclear. CDR1 and CDR2 from the germline V gene are MNHEY and SVGAGI. The CDR3 has 14 amino acids. V lost 2 bases to trimming and J lost 0 bases, with 5 bases between them.

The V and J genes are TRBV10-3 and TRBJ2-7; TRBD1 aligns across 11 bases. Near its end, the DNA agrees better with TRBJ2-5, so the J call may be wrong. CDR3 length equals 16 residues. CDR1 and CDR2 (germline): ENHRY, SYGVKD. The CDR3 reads CAISDPVGTGGETQYF. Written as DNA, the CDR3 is TGTGCCATCAGTGACCCGGTCGGGACAGGGGGGGAGACCCAGTACTTC.

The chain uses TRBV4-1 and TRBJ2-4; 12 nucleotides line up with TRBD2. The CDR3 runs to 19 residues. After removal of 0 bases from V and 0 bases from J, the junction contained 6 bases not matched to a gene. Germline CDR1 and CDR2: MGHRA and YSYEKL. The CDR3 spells CASSQEPSGGAVAKNIQYF. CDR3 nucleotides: TGCGCCAGCAGCCAAGAGCCTAGCGGGGGGGCGGTAGCCAAAAACATTCAGTACTTC.

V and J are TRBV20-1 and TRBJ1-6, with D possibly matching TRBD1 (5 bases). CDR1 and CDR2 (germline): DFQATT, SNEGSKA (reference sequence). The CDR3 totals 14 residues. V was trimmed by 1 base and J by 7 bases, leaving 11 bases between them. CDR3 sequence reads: CSARGPQGNSPLHF. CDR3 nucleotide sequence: TGCAGTGCTAGAGGCCCCCAGGGAAATTCACCCCTCCACTTT.

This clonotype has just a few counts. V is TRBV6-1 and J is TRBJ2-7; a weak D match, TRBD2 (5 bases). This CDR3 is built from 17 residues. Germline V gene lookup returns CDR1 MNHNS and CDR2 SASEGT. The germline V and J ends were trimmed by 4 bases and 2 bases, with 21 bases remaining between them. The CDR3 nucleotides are TGTGCCAGCAGTGCCGACGCGGGCACCGCCCAGACCTACGAGCAGTACTTC. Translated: CASSADAGTAQTYEQYF.

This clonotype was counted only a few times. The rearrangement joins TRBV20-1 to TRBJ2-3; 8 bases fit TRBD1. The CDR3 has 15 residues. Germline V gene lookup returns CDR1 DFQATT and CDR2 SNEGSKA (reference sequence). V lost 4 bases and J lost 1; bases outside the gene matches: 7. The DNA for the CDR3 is TGCAGTGCTATTGCTCCGGGACAGGGCACAGATACGCAGTATTTT. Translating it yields CSAIAPGQGTDTQYF.

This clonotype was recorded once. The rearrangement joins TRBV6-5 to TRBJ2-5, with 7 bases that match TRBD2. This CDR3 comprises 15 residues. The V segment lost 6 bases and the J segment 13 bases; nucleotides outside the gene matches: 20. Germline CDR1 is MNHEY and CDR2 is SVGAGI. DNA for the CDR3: TGTGCCAGCAGACCCGGGACTACACCCTCCAATGAGCGGTACTTC. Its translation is CASRPGTTPSNERYF.

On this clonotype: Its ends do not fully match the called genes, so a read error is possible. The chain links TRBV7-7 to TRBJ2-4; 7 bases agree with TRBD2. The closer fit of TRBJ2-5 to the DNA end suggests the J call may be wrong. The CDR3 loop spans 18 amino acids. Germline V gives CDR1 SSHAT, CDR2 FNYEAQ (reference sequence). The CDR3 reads CASSSSPPTSVSAETQYF. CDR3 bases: TGTGCTAGCAGCTCTAGCCCCCCAACTAGCGTTAGTGCGGAGACCCAGTACTTC.

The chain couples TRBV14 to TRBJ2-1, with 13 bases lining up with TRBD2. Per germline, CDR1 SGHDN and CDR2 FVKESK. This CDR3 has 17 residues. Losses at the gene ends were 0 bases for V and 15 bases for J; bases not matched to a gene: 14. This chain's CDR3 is CASSQEGLAGAIRGSFF. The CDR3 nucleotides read TGTGCCAGCAGCCAAGAAGGACTAGCGGGGGCTATTAGAGGGTCGTTCTTC.

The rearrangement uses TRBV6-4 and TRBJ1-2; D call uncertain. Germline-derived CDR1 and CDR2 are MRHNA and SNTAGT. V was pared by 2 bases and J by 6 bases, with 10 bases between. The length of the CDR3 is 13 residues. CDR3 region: CASSDPGLNGYTF. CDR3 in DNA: TGTGCCAGCAGTGACCCCGGGTTAAATGGCTACACCTTC.

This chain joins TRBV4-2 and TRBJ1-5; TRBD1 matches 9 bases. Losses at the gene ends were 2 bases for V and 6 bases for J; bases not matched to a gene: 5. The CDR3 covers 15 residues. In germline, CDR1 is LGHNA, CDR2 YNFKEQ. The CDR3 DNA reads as TGTGCCAGCAGCCAAACAGGGGGCCCTTCTCAGCCCCAGCATTTT. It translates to CASSQTGGPSQPQHF.

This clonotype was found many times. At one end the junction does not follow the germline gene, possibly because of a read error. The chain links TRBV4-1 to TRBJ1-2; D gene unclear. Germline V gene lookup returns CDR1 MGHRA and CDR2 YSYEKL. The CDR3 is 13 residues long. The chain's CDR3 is CASSQDPGYGYTF. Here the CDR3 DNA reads TGTGCCAGCAGCCAAGATCCCGGATATGGCTACACCTTC.

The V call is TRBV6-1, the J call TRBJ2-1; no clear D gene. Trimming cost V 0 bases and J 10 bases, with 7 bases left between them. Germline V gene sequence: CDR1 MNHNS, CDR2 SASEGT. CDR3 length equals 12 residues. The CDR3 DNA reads TGTGCCAGCAGTGAAGCCAAGGAAGAGCAGTTCTTC. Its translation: CASSEAKEEQFF.

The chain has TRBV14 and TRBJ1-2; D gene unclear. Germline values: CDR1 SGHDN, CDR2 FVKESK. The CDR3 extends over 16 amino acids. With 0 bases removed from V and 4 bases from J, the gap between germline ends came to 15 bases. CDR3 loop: CASSQDRALTGYGYTF. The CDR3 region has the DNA TGTGCCAGCAGCCAAGATAGGGCCCTCACCGGCTATGGCTACACCTTC.

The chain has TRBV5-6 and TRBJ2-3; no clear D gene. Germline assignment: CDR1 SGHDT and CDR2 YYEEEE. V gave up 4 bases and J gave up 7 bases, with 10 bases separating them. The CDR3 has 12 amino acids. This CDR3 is CASSQIQNTQYF. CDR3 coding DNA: TGTGCCAGCAGCCAAATCCAGAATACGCAGTATTTT.

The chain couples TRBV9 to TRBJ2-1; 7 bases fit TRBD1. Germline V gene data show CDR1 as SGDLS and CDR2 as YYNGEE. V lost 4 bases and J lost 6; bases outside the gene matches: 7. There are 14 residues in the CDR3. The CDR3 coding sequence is TGTGCCAGCAGCCAGGGGGACAGAACCAATGAGCAGTTCTTC. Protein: CASSQGDRTNEQFF.

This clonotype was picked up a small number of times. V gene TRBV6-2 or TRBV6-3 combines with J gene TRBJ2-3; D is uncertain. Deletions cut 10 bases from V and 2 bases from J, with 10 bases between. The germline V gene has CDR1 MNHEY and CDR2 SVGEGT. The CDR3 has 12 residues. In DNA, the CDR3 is TGTGCCACCCGGGCCACCACAGATACGCAGTATTTT. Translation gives CATRATTDTQYF.

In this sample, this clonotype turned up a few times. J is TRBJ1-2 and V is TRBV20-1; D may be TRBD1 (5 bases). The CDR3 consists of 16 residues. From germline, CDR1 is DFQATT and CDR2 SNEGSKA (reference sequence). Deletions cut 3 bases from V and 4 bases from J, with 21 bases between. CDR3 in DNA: TGCAGTGCTAGTCGGAGATCGAAGGGGCTGGGCTATGGCTACACCTTC. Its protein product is CSASRRSKGLGYGYTF.

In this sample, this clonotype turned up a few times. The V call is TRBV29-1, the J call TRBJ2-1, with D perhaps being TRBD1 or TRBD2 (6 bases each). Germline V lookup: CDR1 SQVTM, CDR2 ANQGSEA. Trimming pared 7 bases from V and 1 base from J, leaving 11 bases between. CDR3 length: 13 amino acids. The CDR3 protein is CSAGGGSYNEQFF. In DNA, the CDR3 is TGCAGCGCCGGAGGGGGGTCCTACAATGAGCAGTTCTTC.

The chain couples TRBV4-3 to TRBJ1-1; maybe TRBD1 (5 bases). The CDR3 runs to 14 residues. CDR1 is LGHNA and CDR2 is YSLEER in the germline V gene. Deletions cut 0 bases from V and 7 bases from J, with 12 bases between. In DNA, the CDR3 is TGCGCCAGCAGCCAAGATCCGAGGGGCCTTGAAGCTTTCTTT. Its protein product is CASSQDPRGLEAFF.